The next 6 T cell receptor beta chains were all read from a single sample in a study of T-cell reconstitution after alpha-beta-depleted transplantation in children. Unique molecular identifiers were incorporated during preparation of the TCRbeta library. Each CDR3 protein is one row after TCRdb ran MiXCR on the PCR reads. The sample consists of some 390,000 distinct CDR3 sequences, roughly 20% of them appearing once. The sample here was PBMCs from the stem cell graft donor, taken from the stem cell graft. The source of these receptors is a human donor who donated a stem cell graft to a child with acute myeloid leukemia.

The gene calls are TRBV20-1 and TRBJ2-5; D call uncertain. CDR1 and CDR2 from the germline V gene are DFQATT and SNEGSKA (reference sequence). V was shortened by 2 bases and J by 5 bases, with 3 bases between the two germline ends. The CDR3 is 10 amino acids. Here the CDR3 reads CSARMETQYF. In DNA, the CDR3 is TGCAGTGCTAGAATGGAGACCCAGTACTTC.

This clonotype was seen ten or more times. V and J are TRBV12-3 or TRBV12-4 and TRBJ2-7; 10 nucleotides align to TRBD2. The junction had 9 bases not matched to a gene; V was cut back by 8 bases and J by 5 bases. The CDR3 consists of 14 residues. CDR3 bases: TGTGCCAGCGGGATAACTAGCGGGATCGACGAGCAGTACTTC. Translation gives CASGITSGIDEQYF.

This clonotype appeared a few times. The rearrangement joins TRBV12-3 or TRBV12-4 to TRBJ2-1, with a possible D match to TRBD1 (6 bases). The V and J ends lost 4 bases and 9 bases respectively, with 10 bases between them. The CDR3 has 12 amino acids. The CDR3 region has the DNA TGTGCCAGCAGTTACAGGGTCGGTGAGCAGTTCTTC. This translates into CASSYRVGEQFF.

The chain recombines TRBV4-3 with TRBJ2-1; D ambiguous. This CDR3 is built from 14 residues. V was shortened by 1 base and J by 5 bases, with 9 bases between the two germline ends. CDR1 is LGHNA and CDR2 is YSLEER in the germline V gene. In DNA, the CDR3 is TGCGCCAGCAGCCAAGTTCGTGAGAACAATGAGCAGTTCTTC. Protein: CASSQVRENNEQFF.

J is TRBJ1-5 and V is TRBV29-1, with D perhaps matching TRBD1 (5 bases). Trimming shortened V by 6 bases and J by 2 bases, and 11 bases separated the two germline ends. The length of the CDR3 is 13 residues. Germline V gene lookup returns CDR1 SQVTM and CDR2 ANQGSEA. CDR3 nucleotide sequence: TGCAGCGTGAGGGGTGATGGCAATCAGCCCCAGCATTTT. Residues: CSVRGDGNQPQHF.

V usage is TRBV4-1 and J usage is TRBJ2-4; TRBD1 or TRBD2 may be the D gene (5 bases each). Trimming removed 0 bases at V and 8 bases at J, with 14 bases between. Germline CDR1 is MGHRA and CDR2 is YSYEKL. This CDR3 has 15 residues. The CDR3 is CASSQEWGKRDIQYF. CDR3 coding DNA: TGCGCCAGCAGCCAAGAATGGGGGAAACGAGACATTCAGTACTTC.